This passage covers 25 T cell receptor beta chains from one sample sequenced in a study of T cell repertoires in cytomegalovirus infection. In TCRdb, the reads were re-called with MiXCR into one record per CDR3 protein. The sample includes around 550,000 distinct CDR3 sequences, around 27% of them seen just once. The specimen sequenced was PBMCs. The receptors stem from a human donor in good health (CMV status not recorded). Some clones in this sample may be carry-over from other donors' samples.

This clonotype has just one count. The chain uses TRBV6-5 and TRBJ2-7; D may be TRBD2 (6 bases). V dropped 4 bases and J dropped 2 bases, with 9 bases sitting between them. The germline gives CDR1 MNHEY, CDR2 SVGAGI. The CDR3 is 13 amino acids. The CDR3 loop is CASSFRETYEQYF. The CDR3 DNA sequence: TGTGCCAGCAGTTTTCGGGAGACCTACGAGCAGTACTTC.

This chain links TRBV12-3 or TRBV12-4 with TRBJ1-5; D may be TRBD1 (5 bases). This CDR3 has 16 residues. V lost 5 bases and J lost 0, with 14 bases in between. The chain's CDR3 is CASSHRQTDSNQPQHF. The CDR3 coding sequence is TGTGCCAGCAGTCACCGACAGACAGATAGCAATCAGCCCCAGCATTTT.

V usage is TRBV2 and J usage is TRBJ1-6; 10 bases align to TRBD1. J gave up 7 bases and V 8 bases, and 5 bases lay outside the gene matches. Per germline, CDR1 SNHLY and CDR2 FYNNEI. The CDR3 is made up of 14 amino acids. The CDR3 loop is CASLGGQGNSPLHF. CDR3 DNA sequence: TGTGCCAGCCTAGGGGGACAGGGGAATTCACCCCTCCACTTT.

The chain recombines TRBV14 with TRBJ1-4; D gene unclear. Per the germline V gene, CDR1 is SGHDN and CDR2 is FVKESK. V was shortened by 0 bases and J by 13 bases, with 9 bases between the two germline ends. The CDR3 is made up of 12 amino acids. Here the CDR3 DNA reads TGTGCCAGCAGCCAAGAGGGTCCTGGACTGTTTTTT. It specifies CASSQEGPGLFF. Using reference TRBV14 and TRBJ1-4 for the parts outside the CDR3, the full variable domain is EAGVTQFPSHSVIEKGQTVTLRCDPISGHDNLYWYRRVMGKEIKFLLHFVKESKQDESGMPNNRFLAERTGGTYSTLKVQPAELEDSGVYFCASSQEGPGLFFGSGTQLSVL.

This clonotype was detected once. V is TRBV18 and J is TRBJ1-2; weak D call: TRBD1 (5 bases). The germline V gene encodes CDR1 KGHSH and CDR2 LQKENI. The V end was cut by 3 bases, the J end by 8 bases, with 13 bases between. There are 13 residues in the CDR3. CDR3 DNA: TGTGCCAGCTCACCCCAGGGCACGGAGGGCTACACCTTC. Its protein product is CASSPQGTEGYTF.

V is TRBV7-9 and J is TRBJ2-1, with D hard to call. The V end was cut by 4 bases, the J end by 5 bases, with 9 bases between. This CDR3 is built from 13 residues. Per germline, CDR1 SEHNR and CDR2 FQNEAQ (reference sequence). CDR3 region: CASSSDGNNEQFF. As DNA, the CDR3 is TGTGCCAGCAGCTCGGACGGAAACAATGAGCAGTTCTTC.

The chain employs TRBV6-2 or TRBV6-3 and TRBJ2-2, with TRBD2 matching over 11 bases. Per the germline V gene, CDR1 is MNHEY and CDR2 is SVGEGT. This CDR3 has 15 residues. The trim removed 7 bases at V and 8 bases at J, leaving 9 bases unmatched. CDR3 sequence: CASNSGRDPRGELFF. DNA of the CDR3: TGTGCCAGCAATAGCGGGAGGGACCCTCGAGGGGAGCTGTTTTTT.

This clonotype was seen at least ten times. The rearrangement uses TRBV7-2 and TRBJ2-1; D not certain. The CDR3 is made up of 13 amino acids. Germline V CDR1 and CDR2: SGHTA, FQGNSA. V was shortened by 5 bases and J by 6 bases, with 11 bases between the two germline ends. CDR3 sequence (DNA): TGTGCCAGCAGCCCCGTAGTGACCAATGAGCAGTTCTTC. Protein product: CASSPVVTNEQFF.

The count of this clonotype is one. The chain joins TRBV7-4 to TRBJ1-5, with a weak D call TRBD1 (5 bases). Per the germline V gene, CDR1 is SGHVT and CDR2 is SQSDAQ. The CDR3 is 14 residues long. V shed 4 bases and J shed 6 bases, with 13 bases lying between them. CDR3 in DNA: TGTGCCAGCAGCTCCCTCCGGGGGGGTCAGCCCCAGCATTTT. Translated, it gives CASSSLRGGQPQHF.

A few counts support this clonotype. The V gene is TRBV20-1, the J gene TRBJ2-5; tentatively, D is TRBD1 (5 bases). The V end lost 4 bases, the J end lost 5 bases, and 17 bases lay between the germline ends. The CDR3 contains 14 residues. Germline V CDR1 and CDR2: DFQATT, SNEGSKA (reference sequence). As DNA, the CDR3 is TGCAGTGCTACGACAGAGGCGGCGGTGGAGACCCAGTACTTC. Translated: CSATTEAAVETQYF.

This chain uses TRBV7-2 with TRBJ1-2; D gene uncertain. CDR1 SGHTA and CDR2 FQGNSA come from the germline V gene. This CDR3 contains 16 residues. V lost 1 base, J lost 8 bases, and 20 bases lay in between. In DNA form, the CDR3 reads TGTGCCAGCAGCTTAGGTCTGCAGGCCCGAACCTTCGGCTACACCTTC. This sequence encodes CASSLGLQARTFGYTF.

This clonotype was counted at least ten times. The chain is built from TRBV18 and TRBJ2-1; no clear D gene. The germline V gene encodes CDR1 KGHSH and CDR2 LQKENI. Trimming cost V 3 bases and J 4 bases, with 10 bases left between them. The CDR3 consists of 14 residues. This CDR3 reads CASSPFSDYNEQFF. The CDR3 region has the DNA TGTGCCAGCTCACCGTTCTCGGATTACAATGAGCAGTTCTTC.

J is TRBJ2-3 and V is TRBV10-3; 7 bases match TRBD2. Unmatched junction bases numbered 18, after V lost 10 bases and J lost 2 bases. CDR3 length: 17 residues. Germline V gene lookup returns CDR1 ENHRY and CDR2 SYGVKD. The CDR3 spells CATKGRADRTPTDTQYF. CDR3 nucleotide sequence: TGTGCCACCAAGGGGAGGGCCGATAGAACTCCCACAGATACGCAGTATTTT.

In this sample, this clonotype turned up many times. V and J are TRBV7-8 and TRBJ2-3, with 12 bases lining up with TRBD2. The V and J ends lost 5 bases and 2 bases, in that order; junction bases with no gene match: 5. The CDR3 is 16 residues long. Germline CDR1 reads SGHVS; CDR2 reads FQNEAQ. Here the CDR3 reads CASSTGLAGTTDTQYF. The CDR3 DNA is TGTGCCAGCAGCACCGGACTAGCGGGGACCACAGATACGCAGTATTTT. The variable domain in full, with the rest retrieved from reference TRBV7-8 and TRBJ2-3, is GAGVSQSPRYKVAKRGQDVALRCDPISGHVSLFWYQQALGQGPEFLTYFQNEAQLDKSGLPSDRFFAERPEGSVSTLKIQRTQQEDSAVYLCASSTGLAGTTDTQYFGPGTRLTVL.

This clonotype was seen more than once but under ten times. The chain links TRBV7-2 to TRBJ2-1; D unclear. Trimming removed 3 bases from V and 3 bases from J, with 18 bases in between. Germline-derived CDR1 and CDR2 are SGHTA and FQGNSA. The CDR3 sequence is 17 residues long. The CDR3 DNA reads TGTGCCAGCAGCTTCAGACGTAACCGTGGGGTCTACAATGAGCAGTTCTTC. Translation gives CASSFRRNRGVYNEQFF.

The chain carries TRBV12-3 or TRBV12-4 and TRBJ2-2; 11 nucleotides match TRBD2. The CDR3 runs 16 residues. With 5 bases clipped from V and 4 bases from J, the junction kept 6 bases outside the gene matches. CDR3 amino acids: CASSLSSGRGTGELFF. CDR3 coding DNA: TGTGCCAGCAGTCTCAGTAGCGGGAGGGGCACCGGGGAGCTGTTTTTT.

This clonotype was detected ten times or more. The chain joins TRBV7-2 to TRBJ1-1; the D gene is possibly TRBD1 (6 bases). The length of the CDR3 is 14 residues. Trimming removed 5 bases at V and 0 bases at J, with 10 bases between. From germline, CDR1 is SGHTA and CDR2 FQGNSA. The CDR3 bases are TGTGCCAGCAGCATAGGGGGGATGAACACTGAAGCTTTCTTT. Translation gives CASSIGGMNTEAFF.

This clonotype was picked up a small number of times. The genes are TRBV28 and TRBJ2-1; D remains unclear. The germline V and J ends were trimmed by 4 bases and 5 bases, with 15 bases remaining between them. This CDR3 region has 15 residues. The germline V gene has CDR1 MDHEN and CDR2 SYDVKM. This CDR3 is CASSYPLLGNNEQFF. CDR3 nucleotides: TGTGCCAGCAGTTACCCTCTCCTAGGTAACAATGAGCAGTTCTTC.

This clonotype appeared a few times. The V gene is TRBV2, the J gene TRBJ2-1, with 7 bases lining up with TRBD2. The trim removed 6 bases at V and 8 bases at J, leaving 7 bases unmatched. Germline assignment: CDR1 SNHLY and CDR2 FYNNEI. This CDR3 comprises 13 residues. The CDR3 sequence: CASSRTAGDEQFF. The DNA for the CDR3 is TGTGCCAGCAGCCGCACTGCGGGGGATGAGCAGTTCTTC.

The V gene is TRBV19, the J gene TRBJ2-4, with D possibly matching TRBD2 (5 bases). This CDR3 is built from 14 residues. Trimming left V 5 bases short and J 2 bases short, with 10 bases between. Germline lookup yields CDR1 LNHDA and CDR2 SQIVND (reference sequence). CDR3 bases: TGTGCCAGTAGTCATCCGGGGACCAAAAACATTCAGTACTTC. It codes for CASSHPGTKNIQYF. The full variable domain, rest sourced from reference TRBV19 and TRBJ2-4, is DGGITQSPKYLFRKEGQNVTLSCEQNLNHDAMYWYRQDPGQGLRLIYYSQIVNDFQKGDIAEGYSVSREKKESFPLTVTSAQKNPTAFYLCASSHPGTKNIQYFGAGTRLSVL.

This clonotype was counted a few times. The V call is TRBV10-3, the J call TRBJ1-5, with D maybe TRBD1 (6 bases). The CDR3 is 17 residues long. V lost 0 bases and J 0 bases, leaving 12 bases between the germline ends. CDR1 ENHRY and CDR2 SYGVKD come from the germline V gene. This CDR3 reads CAISESRSGDSNQPQHF. The CDR3 DNA sequence: TGTGCCATCAGTGAGTCAAGGTCAGGGGATAGCAATCAGCCCCAGCATTTT.

This clonotype was recorded a few times. This chain links TRBV28 with TRBJ1-3, with D unresolved. The CDR3 is made up of 14 amino acids. CDR1 is MDHEN and CDR2 is SYDVKM in the germline V gene. The V gene lost 5 bases and the J gene lost 0 bases, with 8 bases spanning the gap. The CDR3 bases are TGTGCCAGCAGTGCCCCGAGCTCTGGAAACACCATATATTTT. Its translation: CASSAPSSGNTIYF.

The rearrangement links TRBV2 to TRBJ2-2; 9 bases are a match to TRBD1. The germline gives CDR1 SNHLY, CDR2 FYNNEI. The J segment lost 6 bases and the V segment lost 8 bases, leaving 10 bases of the junction unmatched. There are 15 residues in the CDR3. In DNA, the CDR3 is TGTGCCAGCCAATCAGGGACAGGGACCCCCGGGGAGCTGTTTTTT. Its translation: CASQSGTGTPGELFF.

This clonotype was detected many times. This chain joins TRBV7-2 and TRBJ1-2; TRBD1 matches 9 bases. In germline, CDR1 is SGHTA, CDR2 FQGNSA. The CDR3 extends over 14 amino acids. The junction had 9 bases not matched to a gene; V was cut back by 0 bases and J by 13 bases. The CDR3 spells CASSLARGTGLGTF. The CDR3 nucleotides are TGTGCCAGCAGCTTAGCGCGAGGGACAGGGCTAGGCACCTTC. Full variable domain (outside the CDR3, taken from reference TRBV7-2 and TRBJ1-2): GAGVSQSPSNKVTEKGKDVELRCDPISGHTALYWYRQSLGQGLEFLIYFQGNSAPDKSGLPSDRFSAERTGGSVSTLTIQRTQQEDSAVYLCASSLARGTGLGTFGSGTRLTVV.

V is TRBV12-3 or TRBV12-4 and J is TRBJ1-1; D perhaps matches TRBD1 (6 bases). The CDR3 covers 14 residues. V was pared by 6 bases and J by 11 bases, with 22 bases between. CDR3 nucleotide sequence: TGTGCCAGCAGCCCTATGATGACAGGTTCTTTCGCTTTCTTT. This sequence encodes CASSPMMTGSFAFF.